This T cell receptor beta chain was identified in a study of T cells in Graves' hyperthyroidism and ophthalmopathy (dated by TCRdb to the late 2010s). About the investigation overall: Peripheral blood samples were taken at the time of initial diagnosis, prior to any treatment. A discovery cohort of roughly 100 patients, about 40 with Graves' ophthalmopathy and about 58 with stable Graves' hyperthyroidism, was used to find distinguishing TCR V-J signatures. The approximately 98 discovery patients were randomly divided into training and test sets at a 7:3 ratio. In addition, the study compared T-cell repertoires in thyroid tissue and in blood from six Graves' hyperthyroidism patients. Prospective prediction of ophthalmopathy was tested in an independent validation cohort of 18 to 20 hyperthyroidism patients and some 17 patients who later progressed to ophthalmopathy. Once sampling was done, hyperthyroidism patients were given methimazole at a starting dose of 30 mg daily, whereas ophthalmopathy patients were given high-dose intravenous methylprednisolone. According to the paper, TCR Vbeta CDR3 sequencing was carried out on 135 peripheral blood samples, which came from 40 to 45 ophthalmopathy, 80 or so hyperthyroidism and roughly 17 progressor patients. Overall study results and their limits: During validation, the model predicted progression to ophthalmopathy a median of about 6.3 months ahead of onset, with roughly 65% sensitivity and 72.22% specificity. Most expanded thyroid clonotypes (frequency above 0.001) were also found in blood, which suggests that blood repertoires may mirror thyroid immune responses. A model built on a 13 V-J signature distinguished ophthalmopathy from stable hyperthyroidism, reaching about 89% sensitivity and approximately 83% specificity in cross-validation and 80%/75% in testing. Sample size was not statistically predetermined, and blinding of investigators to group allocation was not performed.

Ophthalmopathy patients had moderately to severely active disease, with a Clinical Activity Score of 3 or more, a NOSPECS grade of 4 or more, and a disease duration of less than 3 months. Any patient with an uncontrolled infection, another autoimmune disease, pregnancy or lactation was excluded. Diagnoses were established on the basis of clinical symptoms, serum thyroxine and TRAb, thyroid ultrasound, and orbital computed tomography. Ficoll-Paque density gradient centrifugation was used to isolate PBMCs from approximately 10 ml of fresh peripheral blood. Total RNA was extracted using Trizol reagent, and RNA quality was assessed on an Agilent 2100 Bioanalyzer. Concerning this clonotype: Its target antigen remains unknown. It has no much larger one-base neighbor in the sample; base qualities were not kept.

TCR beta CDR3 regions were amplified from RNA transcripts. For the first round of RT-PCR on the TCR CDR3, the HTBI primer set was used together with the Qiagen OneStep RT-PCR kit. Libraries were constructed in a second round of multiplex PCR, after which size selection and purification were performed. Sequencing of the libraries was done on an Illumina HiSeq2000 using paired-end 100 bp reads. In the source study's methods: SOAPnuke was used to process the raw data, throwing out any read that contained adapters or uncalled bases, had a mean Phred below 15, or lacked an exact constant-primer or identifier match. High-quality paired reads were merged with COPE v1.2.5, and unique nucleotide sequences were defined as clonotypes. MiTCR v1.1 was used to align clonotypes to the IMGT TRBV, TRBD and TRBJ reference segments. The analysis was restricted to V-J combinations with a frequency above 0.0001, which together covered 99% to 99.2% of the repertoires. The TCS score was defined as F50 (clonal expansion) divided by E x V (chaos), with BLOSUM62-based TCRdist calculated between CDR3 peptides within each V-J. Welch's t-statistics and random forest reduced roughly 500 V-J features to about 13, which were used in a naive Bayes classifier (R e1071). Using fastp trimming at Q25 and MiXCR clonotype assembly, TCRdb reanalyzed the public sequencing data and kept in-frame beta chains. Identical CDR3 protein sequences are pooled into one entry, listed with their most common genes and DNA. None of the V and J calls come from the authors' own analysis; TCRdb made them. A total of fewer than 450,000 distinct CDR3 sequences appear in this sample, over 12% of them only once. Of the sample, around 28% is held by the ten largest clones.

CDR3 length: 13 amino acids, cysteine to phenylalanine. CDR3 DNA only is kept here, 39 bases in frame from base 1. Based on the germline V gene (reference sequence), the CDR1 and CDR2 sequences are MNHEY and SMNVEV. V is pared back by 5 bases and J by 6 bases, with 11 bases lying between the germline termini. The TCR was taken from a man aged 50 to 59 with Graves' ophthalmopathy. Recombination connected TRBV27 to TRBJ2-4; matching of 5 bases hints at TRBD1 as the D gene. Sequencing was done on a sample of blood. The CDR3 amino acid sequence is: CASSPGLGNIQYF. The DNA sequence is TGTGCCAGCAGTCCAGGGTTGGGAAACATTCAGTACTTC.